The next 26 T cell receptor beta chains were all read from a single sample in a study of early T cells in non-severe SARS-CoV-2 infection. TCRdb called the 5' RACE reads again in MiXCR, with one record for every CDR3 protein. The sample contains 80,000 to 95,000 distinct CDR3 sequences, about 15% of which appear only once. Sequenced input: whole blood. These receptors all come from an adult who was a healthcare worker with PCR-confirmed SARS-CoV-2 infection or an uninfected control (not recorded which).

This clonotype has just a few counts. The chain couples TRBV6-1 to TRBJ1-5; no firm D call. The CDR3 is made up of 13 amino acids. Deletions cut 2 bases from V and 7 bases from J, with 9 bases between. Germline-derived CDR1 and CDR2 are MNHNS and SASEGT. The CDR3, as DNA: TGTGCCAGCAGTGAACCGGTCGCCCAGCCCCAGCATTTT. This codes for CASSEPVAQPQHF.

The chain combines TRBV20-1 with TRBJ2-4; maybe TRBD1 (7 bases). The V and J ends lost 2 bases and 0 bases respectively, with 23 bases between them. The germline gives CDR1 DFQATT, CDR2 SNEGSKA (reference sequence). CDR3 length: 19 residues. This CDR3 is CSARSFFQGDFGAKNIQYF. CDR3 coding DNA: TGCAGTGCTAGAAGTTTTTTTCAGGGGGACTTCGGAGCCAAAAACATTCAGTACTTC.

The rearrangement uses TRBV12-3 or TRBV12-4 and TRBJ2-3; TRBD2 aligns across 9 bases. V was pared by 5 bases and J by 0 bases, with 0 bases of the junction left unmatched. There are 14 residues in the CDR3. DNA of the CDR3: TGTGCCAGCAGTGCGGGGGGGAGCACAGATACGCAGTATTTT. Translation: CASSAGGSTDTQYF.

This clonotype was seen at least ten times. The chain uses TRBV6-6 and TRBJ1-3; the match to TRBD1 covers 9 bases. The CDR3 sequence is 17 residues long. V was clipped by 2 bases and J by 2 bases; unmatched bases: 7. Germline V gene sequence: CDR1 MNHNY, CDR2 SVGAGI (reference sequence). CDR3 region: CASSYGQGTHTGNTIYF. The CDR3 DNA reads as TGTGCCAGCAGTTACGGACAGGGGACTCACACTGGAAACACCATATATTTT.

There are many counts of this clonotype. The J gene is TRBJ1-4, the V gene TRBV6-6; 7 bases fit TRBD1. CDR1 MNHNY and CDR2 SVGAGI come from the germline V gene (reference sequence). The CDR3 loop spans 16 amino acids. V was clipped by 2 bases and J by 7 bases; unmatched bases: 10. The CDR3, as DNA: TGTGCCAGCAGTTACCCGCTTACGGGACAGAGTGAAAAACTGTTTTTT. Amino acid sequence: CASSYPLTGQSEKLFF.

The V gene is TRBV4-1, the J gene TRBJ2-7; D may be TRBD1 or TRBD2 (5 bases each). CDR1 and CDR2 (germline): MGHRA, YSYEKL. CDR3 length: 15 residues. With 1 base removed from V and 4 bases from J, the gap between germline ends came to 14 bases. The chain's CDR3 is CASSQGHGGKYEQYV. Here the CDR3 DNA reads TGCGCCAGCAGCCAAGGGCATGGGGGTAAATACGAGCAGTACGTC.

The V gene is TRBV12-5, the J gene TRBJ2-2, with D uncertain. The germline V and J ends were trimmed by 6 bases and 4 bases, with 6 bases remaining between them. CDR1 and CDR2 (germline): LGHNT, FRNRAP. The CDR3 sequence is 12 residues long. CDR3 in DNA: TGTGCTAGTGGACAACGCACCGGGGAGCTGTTTTTT. It specifies CASGQRTGELFF.

The chain joins TRBV15 to TRBJ2-7; D is unresolved. V was trimmed by 8 bases and J by 0 bases, leaving 14 bases between them. CDR1 LNHNV and CDR2 YYDKDF come from the germline V gene (reference sequence). The CDR3 covers 14 residues. This CDR3 reads CATGRVVPSYEQYV. The CDR3 region has the DNA TGTGCCACCGGTCGGGTCGTCCCCTCCTACGAGCAGTACGTC.

In DNA, the CDR3 is TGTGCCAGCAGCTTAGAAGGCCGCAATGAGCAGTTCTTC. Translating gives CASSLEGRNEQFF. The V call is TRBV7-6, the J call TRBJ2-1, with D hard to call. The CDR3 runs to 13 residues. The germline V gene has CDR1 SGHVS and CDR2 FNYEAQ. V lost 1 base to trimming and J lost 6 bases, with 7 bases between them.

This sequence joins TRBV10-1 and TRBJ1-6; 8 positions agree with TRBD1. The germline gives CDR1 WNHNN, CDR2 SYGVQD (reference sequence). Losses at the gene ends were 1 base for V and 10 bases for J; bases not matched to a gene: 0. The CDR3 is 13 amino acids. Here the CDR3 reads CASSEYRGSPLHF. DNA for the CDR3: TGCGCCAGCAGTGAGTACAGGGGGTCACCCCTCCACTTT.

In this sample, this clonotype turned up a few times. V usage is TRBV5-1 and J usage is TRBJ2-3; 7 positions agree with TRBD1. This CDR3 region has 12 residues. The V segment lost 5 bases and the J segment 7 bases; nucleotides outside the gene matches: 4. Germline lookup yields CDR1 SGHRS and CDR2 YFSETQ. CDR3 loop: CASRTGTNTQYF. The CDR3 bases are TGCGCCAGCAGGACAGGGACGAATACGCAGTATTTT.

This rearrangement joins TRBV10-3 to TRBJ2-7; perhaps TRBD1 as D (7 bases). The length of the CDR3 is 12 residues. Germline V lookup: CDR1 ENHRY, CDR2 SYGVKD. Trimming took 5 bases from V and 5 from J, leaving 10 bases between them. CDR3: CAISSRGDEQYV. CDR3 coding DNA: TGTGCCATCAGTTCCAGGGGGGACGAGCAGTACGTC.

This clonotype was seen many times. V is TRBV18 and J is TRBJ2-1; D possibly corresponds to TRBD1 (5 bases). The CDR3 loop spans 13 amino acids. Deletions cut 2 bases from V and 7 bases from J, with 9 bases between. Germline loops: CDR1 KGHSH, CDR2 LQKENI. CDR3 protein: CASSPGQGNEQFF. As DNA, the CDR3 is TGTGCCAGCTCACCAGGGCAGGGAAATGAGCAGTTCTTC.

The chain employs TRBV2 and TRBJ1-2; 7 bases map to TRBD1. The CDR3 is 13 amino acids. Unmatched junction bases numbered 5, after V lost 2 bases and J lost 8 bases. Germline CDR1 SNHLY, CDR2 FYNNEI. CDR3 coding DNA: TGTGCCAGCAGTGAAACAGGGGTGAGCGGCTACACCTTC. Translation: CASSETGVSGYTF.

This clonotype came up many times. This chain uses TRBV7-8 with TRBJ2-4; 9 bases agree with TRBD2. J gave up 6 bases and V 5 bases, and 11 bases lay outside the gene matches. The CDR3 contains 16 residues. Germline V gene lookup returns CDR1 SGHVS and CDR2 FQNEAQ. The CDR3 DNA follows: TGTGCCAGCAGCCCAGGCGGGGGGGCGTCGTCAAACATTCAGTACTTC. Translated, it gives CASSPGGGASSNIQYF.

Only a few counts were recorded for this clonotype. The gene calls are TRBV7-8 and TRBJ1-1; D is unclear. The CDR3 sequence is 11 residues long. Germline CDR1 and CDR2: SGHVS and FQNEAQ. V lost 4 bases and J lost 8, with 8 bases in between. CDR3 region: CASSSVKEAFF. As DNA, the CDR3 is TGTGCCAGCAGCTCAGTGAAGGAAGCTTTCTTT.

This clonotype has more than one count but fewer than ten. The chain carries TRBV29-1 and TRBJ2-1; D remains unclear. Germline V lookup: CDR1 SQVTM, CDR2 ANQGSEA. V lost 4 bases to trimming and J lost 9 bases, with 13 bases between them. The CDR3 is 12 amino acids. CDR3 sequence reads: CSVVILIGEQFF. The CDR3 DNA reads TGCAGCGTTGTTATTCTTATAGGTGAGCAGTTCTTC.

The chain joins TRBV6-6 to TRBJ2-7; weak D call: TRBD2 (6 bases). The CDR3 is 15 residues long. V lost 6 bases to trimming and J lost 1 base, with 16 bases between them. The germline V gene encodes CDR1 MNHNY and CDR2 SVGAGI (reference sequence). The CDR3 spells CASRARRGGSYEQYV. The DNA of the CDR3 is TGTGCCAGCAGGGCCCGGAGGGGCGGTTCCTACGAGCAGTACGTC.

The rearrangement links TRBV19 to TRBJ2-1; tentatively, D is TRBD2 (6 bases). The germline V gene has CDR1 LNHDA and CDR2 SQIVND (reference sequence). This CDR3 region has 16 residues. Trimming took 4 bases from V and 3 from J, leaving 16 bases between them. This chain's CDR3 is CASSTDAPGLYNEQFF. CDR3 DNA sequence: TGTGCCAGTAGTACCGACGCGCCGGGACTCTACAATGAGCAGTTCTTC.

This clonotype has only a few counts. The chain joins TRBV2 to TRBJ1-1; a possible D gene is TRBD1 (6 bases). Germline CDR1 and CDR2: SNHLY and FYNNEI. The CDR3 covers 13 residues. The V end was cut by 5 bases, the J end by 4 bases, with 11 bases between. The CDR3 DNA reads as TGTGCCAGCAGTCAGGGGTATCGCACTGAAGCTTTCTTT. Translating it yields CASSQGYRTEAFF.

CDR3: CASSLGLAVNTGELFF. The CDR3 bases are TGTGCCAGCAGCTTAGGGCTAGCGGTGAACACCGGGGAGCTGTTTTTT. The V and J genes are TRBV11-2 and TRBJ2-2; the match to TRBD2 covers 7 bases. V lost 1 base and J lost 1; bases outside the gene matches: 3. The CDR3 extends over 16 amino acids. In germline, CDR1 is SGHAT, CDR2 FQNNGV.

This clonotype was counted ten times or more. The chain combines TRBV2 with TRBJ1-5, with 8 bases matching TRBD1. The CDR3 has 13 residues. Losses at the gene ends were 6 bases for V and 5 bases for J; bases not matched to a gene: 3. Germline V gene sequence: CDR1 SNHLY, CDR2 FYNNEI. CDR3 residues: CASRAGGHQPQHF. The CDR3 nucleotides read TGTGCCAGCAGGGCAGGGGGCCATCAGCCCCAGCATTTT.

This clonotype was seen a few times. The chain joins TRBV20-1 to TRBJ1-2; D call uncertain. From germline, CDR1 is DFQATT and CDR2 SNEGSKA (reference sequence). V was clipped by 3 bases and J by 3 bases, with 5 bases between them. The CDR3 is 11 residues long. The CDR3, as DNA: TGCAGTGCTAGCCCCTACTATGGCTACACCTTC. This encodes CSASPYYGYTF.

This clonotype was observed a handful of times. The chain combines TRBV7-3 with TRBJ1-2; D is unclear. This CDR3 is built from 14 residues. Per the germline V gene, CDR1 is SGHTA and CDR2 is FQGTGA. V was cut by 2 bases and J by 2 bases, with 9 bases left in between. CDR3 residues: CASSLGGGNYGYTF. The CDR3, as DNA: TGTGCCAGCAGCTTAGGAGGAGGCAACTATGGCTACACCTTC. The full variable domain, with the rest looked up from reference TRBV7-3 and TRBJ1-2, is GAGVSQTPSNKVTEKGKYVELRCDPISGHTALYWYRQSLGQGPEFLIYFQGTGAADDSGLPNDRFFAVRPEGSVSTLKIQRTERGDSAVYLCASSLGGGNYGYTFGSGTRLTVV.

V and J are TRBV29-1 and TRBJ2-1, with D unresolved. CDR1 is SQVTM, CDR2 ANQGSEA, per germline. The V end lost 4 bases, the J end lost 7 bases, and 17 bases lay between the germline ends. This CDR3 has 14 residues. CDR3 nucleotide sequence: TGCAGCGTTGCGTTACGGCTGGCGGCGAATGAGCAGTTCTTC. This codes for CSVALRLAANEQFF.

At least ten counts were recorded for this clonotype. This chain connects TRBV20-1 to TRBJ1-6; D is undetermined. Germline assignment: CDR1 DFQATT and CDR2 SNEGSKA (reference sequence). CDR3 length equals 17 residues. Trimming removed 1 base at V and 2 bases at J, with 15 bases between. The DNA for the CDR3 is TGCAGTGCTAGAGCTACTTCTCGCAAAACCTATAATTCACCCCTCCACTTT. Translating it yields CSARATSRKTYNSPLHF.